This T cell receptor beta chain was identified during a study of OX40 agonist ivuxolimab in advanced cancers. V lost 5 bases, J lost 0 bases, and 7 bases lay in between. This CDR3 contains 13 residues. The germline V gene has CDR1 SGHVS and CDR2 FQNEAQ. Method: immunoSEQ multiplex PCR; TCRdb's copy keeps in-frame clones and lacks some. The table includes around 71,000 clones, approximately 86% detected once. The TCR sequence derives from an adult with an advanced solid tumor such as melanoma, head and neck, liver or kidney cancer. The sequencing here drew on CD4+ or CD8+ T cells sorted from blood, taken in a trial of the OX40 agonist ivuxolimab. The rearrangement joins TRBV7-8 to TRBJ1-1; D is unclear. CDR3 nucleotides: TGTGCCAGCAGCCCCGCGGTGAACACTGAAGCTTTCTTT. Protein sequence: CASSPAVNTEAFF. The full variable domain, in which reference TRBV7-8 and TRBJ1-1 provide the parts outside the CDR3, is GAGVSQSPRYKVAKRGQDVALRCDPISGHVSLFWYQQALGQGPEFLTYFQNEAQLDKSGLPSDRFFAERPEGSVSTLKIQRTQQEDSAVYLCASSPAVNTEAFFGQGTRLTVV.